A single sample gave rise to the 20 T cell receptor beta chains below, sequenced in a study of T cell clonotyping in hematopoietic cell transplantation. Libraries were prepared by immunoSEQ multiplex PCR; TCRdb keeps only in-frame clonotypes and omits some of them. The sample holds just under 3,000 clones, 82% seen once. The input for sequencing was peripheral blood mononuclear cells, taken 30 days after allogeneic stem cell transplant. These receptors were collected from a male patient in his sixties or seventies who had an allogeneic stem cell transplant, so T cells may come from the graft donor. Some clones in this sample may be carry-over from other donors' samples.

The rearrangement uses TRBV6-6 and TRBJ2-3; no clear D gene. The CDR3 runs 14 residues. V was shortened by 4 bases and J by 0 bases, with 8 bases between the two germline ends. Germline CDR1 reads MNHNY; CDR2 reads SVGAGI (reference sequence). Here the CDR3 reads CASSLSDSTDTQYF. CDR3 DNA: TGTGCCAGCAGTTTATCGGACAGCACAGATACGCAGTATTTT.

This CDR3 is CASSRLGTSGYNEQFF. CDR3 in DNA: TGCGCCAGCAGCCGCCTGGGGACTAGCGGGTACAATGAGCAGTTCTTC. This chain joins TRBV4-3 and TRBJ2-1; 12 bases are a match to TRBD2. The CDR3 contains 16 residues. CDR1 LGHNA and CDR2 YSLEER come from the germline V gene. With 4 bases clipped from V and 4 bases from J, the junction kept 5 bases outside the gene matches.

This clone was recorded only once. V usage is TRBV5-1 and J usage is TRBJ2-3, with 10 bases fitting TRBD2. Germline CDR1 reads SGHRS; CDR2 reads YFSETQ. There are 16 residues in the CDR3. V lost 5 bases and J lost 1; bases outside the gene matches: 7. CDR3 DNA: TGCGCCAGCAGGGCTGGACTAGCGGTAGGCACAGATACGCAGTATTTT. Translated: CASRAGLAVGTDTQYF.

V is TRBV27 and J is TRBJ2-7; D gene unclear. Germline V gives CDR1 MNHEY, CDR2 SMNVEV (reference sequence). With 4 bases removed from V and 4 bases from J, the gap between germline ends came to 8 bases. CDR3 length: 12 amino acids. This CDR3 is CASSSVGYEQYF. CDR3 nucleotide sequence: TGTGCCAGCAGTTCGGTAGGGTACGAGCAGTACTTC.

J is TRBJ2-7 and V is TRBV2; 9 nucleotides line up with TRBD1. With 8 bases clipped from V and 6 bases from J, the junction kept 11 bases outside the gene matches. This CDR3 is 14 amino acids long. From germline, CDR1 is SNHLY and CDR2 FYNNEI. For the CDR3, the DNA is TGTGCCAGCGGCCCGGGGACAGGGAACGGCGAGCAGTACTTC. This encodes CASGPGTGNGEQYF. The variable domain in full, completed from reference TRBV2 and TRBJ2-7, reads EPEVTQTPSHQVTQMGQEVILRCVPISNHLYFYWYRQILGQKVEFLVSFYNNEISEKSEIFDDQFSVERPDGSNFTLKIRSTKLEDSAMYFCASGPGTGNGEQYFGPGTRLTVT.

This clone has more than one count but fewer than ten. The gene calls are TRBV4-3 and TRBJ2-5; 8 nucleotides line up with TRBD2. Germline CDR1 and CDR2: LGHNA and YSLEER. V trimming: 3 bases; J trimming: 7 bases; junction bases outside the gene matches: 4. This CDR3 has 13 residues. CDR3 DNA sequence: TGCGCCAGCAGCCAGACCCGGGGGGGGACCCAGTACTTC. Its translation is CASSQTRGGTQYF.

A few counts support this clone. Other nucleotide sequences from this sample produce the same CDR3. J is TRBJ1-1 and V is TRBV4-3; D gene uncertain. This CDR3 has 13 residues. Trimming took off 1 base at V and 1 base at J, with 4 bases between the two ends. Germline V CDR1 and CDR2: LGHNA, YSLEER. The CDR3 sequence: CASSQAGNTEAFF. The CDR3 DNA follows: TGCGCCAGCAGCCAAGCTGGGAACACTGAAGCTTTCTTT.

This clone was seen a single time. CDR3 nucleotide sequence: TGTGCCAGTATAGGAGTTATGAACACTGAAGCTTTCTTT. Its translation: CASIGVMNTEAFF. This chain links TRBV28 with TRBJ1-1; D gene unclear. CDR1 and CDR2 from the germline V gene are MDHEN and SYDVKM. This CDR3 has 13 residues. Between the trimmed V and J ends, which lost 9 bases and 0 bases, there was a span of 11 bases.

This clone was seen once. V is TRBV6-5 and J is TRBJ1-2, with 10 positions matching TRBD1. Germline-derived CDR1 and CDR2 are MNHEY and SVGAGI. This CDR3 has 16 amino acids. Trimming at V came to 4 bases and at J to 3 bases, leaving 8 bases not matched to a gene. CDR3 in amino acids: CASSSPPGTGDYGYTF. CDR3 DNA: TGTGCCAGCAGTTCCCCTCCCGGGACAGGGGACTATGGCTACACCTTC.

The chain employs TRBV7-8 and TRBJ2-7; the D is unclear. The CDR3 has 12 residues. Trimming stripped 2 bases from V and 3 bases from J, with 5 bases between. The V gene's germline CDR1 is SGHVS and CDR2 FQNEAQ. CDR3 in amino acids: CASSLKHYEQYF. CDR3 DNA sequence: TGTGCCAGCAGCTTAAAGCACTACGAGCAGTACTTC.

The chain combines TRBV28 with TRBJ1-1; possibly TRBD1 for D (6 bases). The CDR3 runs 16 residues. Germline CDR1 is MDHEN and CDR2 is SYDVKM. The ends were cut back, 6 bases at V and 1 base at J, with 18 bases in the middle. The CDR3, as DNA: TGTGCCAGCAGACTGGGGGGCCTAGGTGCGAACACTGAAGCTTTCTTT. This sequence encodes CASRLGGLGANTEAFF.

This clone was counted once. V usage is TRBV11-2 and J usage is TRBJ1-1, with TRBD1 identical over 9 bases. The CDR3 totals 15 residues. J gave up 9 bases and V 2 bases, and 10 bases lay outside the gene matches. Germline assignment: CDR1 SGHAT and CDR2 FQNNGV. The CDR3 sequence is CASSLPPGQGYQAFF. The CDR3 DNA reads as TGTGCCAGCAGCTTACCTCCGGGACAGGGATATCAAGCTTTCTTT.

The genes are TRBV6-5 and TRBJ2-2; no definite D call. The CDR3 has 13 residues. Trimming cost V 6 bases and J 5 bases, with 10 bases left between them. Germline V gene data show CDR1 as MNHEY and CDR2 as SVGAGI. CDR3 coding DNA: TGTGCCAGCAGCCCTGGTCTTACCGGGGAGCTGTTTTTT. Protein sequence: CASSPGLTGELFF.

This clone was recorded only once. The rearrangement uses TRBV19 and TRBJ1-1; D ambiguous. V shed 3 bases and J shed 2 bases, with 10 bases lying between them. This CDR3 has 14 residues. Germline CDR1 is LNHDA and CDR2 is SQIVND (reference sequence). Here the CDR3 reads CASSIRHENTEAFF. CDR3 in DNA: TGTGCCAGTAGTATTAGGCACGAAAACACTGAAGCTTTCTTT.

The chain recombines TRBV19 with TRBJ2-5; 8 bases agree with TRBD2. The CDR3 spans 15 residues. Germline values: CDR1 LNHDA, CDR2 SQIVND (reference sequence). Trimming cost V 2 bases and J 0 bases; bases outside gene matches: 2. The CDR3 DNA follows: TGTGCCAGTAGTATATGGGGACTAGACCAAGAGACCCAGTACTTC. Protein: CASSIWGLDQETQYF.

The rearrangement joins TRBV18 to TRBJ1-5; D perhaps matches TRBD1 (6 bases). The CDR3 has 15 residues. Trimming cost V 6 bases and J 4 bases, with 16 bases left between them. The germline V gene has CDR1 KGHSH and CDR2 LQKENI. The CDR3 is CASSATGYGNQPQHF. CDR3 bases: TGTGCCAGCTCTGCCACAGGGTATGGGAATCAGCCCCAGCATTTT. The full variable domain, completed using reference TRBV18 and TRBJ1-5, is NAGVMQNPRHLVRRRGQEARLRCSPMKGHSHVYWYRQLPEEGLKFMVYLQKENIIDESGMPKERFSAEFPKEGPSILRIQQVVRGDSAAYFCASSATGYGNQPQHFGDGTRLSIL.

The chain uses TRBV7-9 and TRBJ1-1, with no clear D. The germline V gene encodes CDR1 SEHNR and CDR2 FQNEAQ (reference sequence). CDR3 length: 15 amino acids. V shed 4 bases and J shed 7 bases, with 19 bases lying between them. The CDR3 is CASSSLDKWGDEAFF. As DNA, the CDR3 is TGTGCCAGCAGCTCCTTAGACAAATGGGGAGATGAAGCTTTCTTT.

As DNA, the CDR3 is TGTGCCAGCAGCCAAGAGGGAAGCCAGCCCCAGCATTTT. Translation gives CASSQEGSQPQHF. V is TRBV4-2 and J is TRBJ1-5; D uncertain. This CDR3 has 13 residues. Germline CDR1 LGHNA, CDR2 YNFKEQ. Trimming cost V 0 bases and J 7 bases, with 7 bases left between them.

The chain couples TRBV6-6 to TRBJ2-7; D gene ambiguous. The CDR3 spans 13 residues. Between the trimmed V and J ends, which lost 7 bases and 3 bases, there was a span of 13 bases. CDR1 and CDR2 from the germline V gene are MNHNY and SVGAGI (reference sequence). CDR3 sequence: CASNPTLDYEQYF. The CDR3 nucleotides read TGTGCCAGCAATCCTACGTTAGACTACGAGCAGTACTTC.

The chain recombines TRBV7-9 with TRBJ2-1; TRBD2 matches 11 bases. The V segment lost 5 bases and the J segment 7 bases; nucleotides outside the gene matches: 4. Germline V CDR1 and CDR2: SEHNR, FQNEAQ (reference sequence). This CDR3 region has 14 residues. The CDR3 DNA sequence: TGTGCCAGCAGCGGAGCTAGCGGGGGGAATGAGCAGTTCTTC. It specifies CASSGASGGNEQFF.